The rows below give T cell receptor beta chains drawn from one sample of a study of shared clonotypes between healthy human individuals. Some clones are missing from TCRdb's copy, which holds only in-frame ones; the method was immunoSEQ multiplex PCR. This sample carries 2 million or so clones, roughly 95% of them seen once, and the ten largest clones take 0.9% to 1.4%. Sequenced: naive CD8+ T cells sorted from blood. Every receptor here comes from a man younger than 35 in good health. CDR3s leave out the opening cysteine and the closing phenylalanine or tryptophan.

V gene	J gene	CDR3 protein
TRBV10-3	TRBJ1-1	ATESPGTGGKEAF
TRBV30	TRBJ2-5	AWSPDRAEETQY
TRBV7-9	TRBJ2-1	ASSLVWSAYYNEQF
TRBV9	TRBJ2-7	ASSGGFSYEQY
TRBV2	TRBJ1-3	ASSEFGQGAGGNTIY
TRBV7-9	TRBJ1-5	ASSTGLSPQH
TRBV5-1	TRBJ2-1	ASSLEGRASPPNEQF
TRBV7-9	TRBJ2-1	ASSPRESYNEQF
TRBV27	TRBJ1-1	ASRLTGGNTEAF
TRBV4-1	TRBJ2-1	ASSQDGEGRYEQF
TRBV2	TRBJ1-5	ASSERREGWQPQH
TRBV9	TRBJ2-7	ASSPIDSKAYEQY
TRBV11-2	TRBJ2-5	ASSLALAETQETQY
TRBV7-9	TRBJ2-7	ASSHREHSYEQY
TRBV29-1	TRBJ1-1	SVEGSNTEAF
TRBV25-1	TRBJ1-1	ASSDMETYPNTEAF
TRBV7-8	TRBJ2-5	ASSPPGLAGVETQY
TRBV9	TRBJ2-6	ASSVYSGANVLT
TRBV6-1	TRBJ2-1	ASSRDSTYNEQF
TRBV9	TRBJ2-6	ASREPGSSGANVLT
TRBV6-1	TRBJ2-7	ASSVRDYEQY
TRBV5-1	TRBJ2-1	ASSLRIGTISYNEQF
TRBV7-9	TRBJ2-1	ASSLGSGRGYEQF
TRBV14	TRBJ2-7	ASSVGAGYEQY
TRBV7-9	TRBJ1-1	ASRGDTEAF
TRBV10-2	TRBJ1-1	ASSEREVFGSNTEAF
TRBV30	TRBJ1-1	AWGTGQSNTEAF
TRBV6-6	TRBJ2-2	ASNVAGSNTGELF
TRBV19	TRBJ1-5	ASNRADYSNQPQH
TRBV10-2	TRBJ2-5	ASSDPRVGIGTQY
TRBV5-5	TRBJ1-2	ASSLSRPKGRYT
TRBV15	TRBJ1-1	ATSRIPRKNTEAF
TRBV19	TRBJ1-2	ASSPGVNYGYT
TRBV5-1	TRBJ2-5	ASSLVPKETQY
TRBV9	TRBJ2-3	ASSDGTGGLDTQY
TRBV6-5	TRBJ1-2	ASSLTGYYGYT
TRBV7-9	TRBJ2-5	ASSSGQGQETQY
TRBV5-6	TRBJ2-1	ASSLHLEGGPRDEQF
TRBV4-1	TRBJ1-2	ASSRSGGDYGYT
TRBV27	TRBJ2-6	ASSFFSGANVLT
TRBV27	TRBJ2-7	ASGGTGLGYEQY
TRBV9	TRBJ2-1	ASSGRNYNEQF
TRBV19	TRBJ1-1	ASSMGDRGDTEAF
TRBV27	TRBJ1-2	ASSPAWGNYT
TRBV27	TRBJ2-7	ASSSYRGEQY
TRBV30	TRBJ1-5	AWSPGRGIQPQH
TRBV27	TRBJ1-6	ASSSPGQNPSSYNSPLH
TRBV9	TRBJ2-7	ASSALKQGVHEQY
TRBV27	TRBJ1-5	ASRNTGSGQPQH
TRBV6-6	TRBJ1-1	ASSTDRAPEAF
TRBV13	TRBJ2-1	ASSFGQGYNEQF
TRBV10-1	TRBJ1-1	ASSEFGGSAEAF
TRBV28	TRBJ1-3	ASTGGFLDNTIY
TRBV6-6	TRBJ2-7	ASSYSGTDEQY
TRBV15	TRBJ2-1	ATSSEGSWGNNEQF
TRBV6-5	TRBJ2-3	ASSYMGNTDTQY
TRBV11-2	TRBJ1-2	ASSLRRDQVYT
TRBV4-1	TRBJ2-2	ASSQVKVINTGELF
TRBV30	TRBJ1-1	AWNPTGGGTEAF
TRBV27	TRBJ2-3	ASMMTSGLTDTQY